The clone carrying this TCR beta chain was counted ten times or more. Its antigen is as yet unknown. Individually, cDNA molecules had unique molecular identifiers attached to them. TCRdb reanalysed the 5' RACE reads using MiXCR and keeps one entry per CDR3 protein. The repertoire holds tens of thousands of distinct CDR3 sequences, with under 10% as singletons. The CDR3 contains 14 residues. CDR1 MDHEN and CDR2 SYDVKM come from the germline V gene. V was cut by 1 base and J by 4 bases, with 10 bases left in between. The data originate from a study of early T cells in non-severe SARS-CoV-2 infection. As for the study in general: Bulk RNA isolated from unsorted whole blood underwent sequencing; chains were not paired.

Overall study findings and caveats: VDJdb-based matching was biased toward anti-spike CD8 responses and missed private and CD4 specificities.

The clonotype comes from an adult who was a healthcare worker with PCR-confirmed SARS-CoV-2 infection or an uninfected control (not recorded which). The sequenced sample consisted of whole blood. The V and J genes are TRBV28 and TRBJ1-2; no definite D call. The CDR3 DNA reads TGTGCCAGCAGTTTATCCCAGCTCCTCTATGGCTACACCTTC. This gives the protein CASSLSQLLYGYTF.